Following are 3 T cell receptor beta chains from one sample sequenced in a study of blood T cell repertoires in COVID-19. Sequenced by immunoSEQ multiplex PCR; TCRdb stores in-frame clones only, minus some. This table has 95,000 to 150,000 clones, about four fifths appearing once. The sample consisted of peripheral blood. All receptors derive from a man in his sixties or seventies with acute or convalescent COVID-19.

The chain couples TRBV18 to TRBJ1-2, with 7 bases that match TRBD1. This CDR3 region has 19 residues. Germline V CDR1 and CDR2: KGHSH, LQKENI. V dropped 4 bases and J dropped 4; count of bases not matched to a gene: 21. The CDR3 DNA is TGTGCCAGCTCACTATTCCATCCGGGACAGAATATGTTATCCTATGGCTACACCTTC. Protein sequence: CASSLFHPGQNMLSYGYTF. Full variable domain (remainder filled in from reference TRBV18 and TRBJ1-2): NAGVMQNPRHLVRRRGQEARLRCSPMKGHSHVYWYRQLPEEGLKFMVYLQKENIIDESGMPKERFSAEFPKEGPSILRIQQVVRGDSAAYFCASSLFHPGQNMLSYGYTFGSGTRLTVV.

The rearrangement links TRBV29-1 to TRBJ2-1; 7 bases agree with TRBD2. V lost 7 bases, J lost 0 bases, and 6 bases stayed unmatched. The germline CDR1 and CDR2 sequences are SQVTM and ANQGSEA. The CDR3 extends over 14 amino acids. Written as DNA, the CDR3 is TGCAGCGCCAGCTGGGGGGGCTCCTACAATGAGCAGTTCTTC. It yields the protein CSASWGGSYNEQFF.

DNA of the CDR3: TGTGCCAGCAGCTTTACTTTTGGTGATACGCAGTATTTT. Encoded protein: CASSFTFGDTQYF. The rearrangement uses TRBV7-2 and TRBJ2-3, with D uncertain. Germline V lookup: CDR1 SGHTA, CDR2 FQGNSA. The CDR3 loop spans 13 amino acids. The V and J ends lost 3 bases and 6 bases respectively, with 10 bases between them.